Listed here is a single T cell receptor (beta chain). Its antigen is unknown. Each donor was a Caucasian adult residing in Nashville, Tennessee. The data derive from a study of shared clonotypes between healthy human individuals. Data came from immunoSEQ multiplex PCR; TCRdb stores just in-frame clones and leaves some out. The profile shows 600,000 to 700,000 clones, more than 70% of them singletons. General study findings and limits: The donor pool, a small one, limited the genetic and exposure-history diversity represented.

Material: memory CD4+ T cells sorted from blood. The subset is: CD45RA-negative fraction. The receptor's source is a woman aged 25 to 39 in good health.

Here the CDR3 DNA reads TGTGCCAGCAGCCAAGGTAGCGCGAGGGGGGGAGAGACCCAGTACTTC. Translated: CASSQGSARGGETQYF. The chain uses TRBV4-2 and TRBJ2-5; maybe TRBD2 (7 bases). Per germline, CDR1 LGHNA and CDR2 YNFKEQ. Trimming took 1 base from V and 4 from J, leaving 16 bases between them. This CDR3 contains 16 residues.